This is a list of T cell receptor beta chains from one sample in a study of shared T cell receptors in the human thymus. The repertoire was sequenced with immunoSEQ multiplex PCR; TCRdb's copy has only in-frame clones and lacks some. The table includes over 450,000 clones, 78% detected once. The same sample was also used in a study of human thymus T cells.

Source material: thymocytes. The source is a boy in the first two years of life with a congenital heart defect. The CDR3 runs from the conserved cysteine through the conserved F or W. Each record gives: J gene, D gene, clone size, V gene, CDR3 protein, CDR3 DNA. D genes are given only for firm matches. Clone size is shown for a subset of rows, as once, few, many or a class of expanded clone.

>TRBJ2-5|TRBD2|.|TRBV6-5
CASSYSGLAEETQYF
TGTGCCAGCAGTTACTCGGGACTAGCGGAAGAGACCCAGTACTTC
>TRBJ2-3|.|few|TRBV9
CASSVAPSTDTQYF
TGTGCCAGCAGCGTAGCTCCTAGCACAGATACGCAGTATTTT
>TRBJ2-2|TRBD1|.|TRBV5-1
CASSLGGACTGELFF
TGCGCCAGCAGCTTAGGGGGCGCCTGCACCGGGGAGCTGTTTTTT
>TRBJ2-7|TRBD2|.|TRBV25-1
CASSEGRAGGLLEQYF
TGTGCCAGCAGCGAAGGGCGTGCGGGAGGGCTCCTCGAGCAGTACTTC
>TRBJ2-5|.|.|TRBV4-3
CASSRLLSGSYGGETQYF
TGCGCCAGCAGCCGACTCTTAAGCGGATCCTATGGTGGAGAGACCCAGTACTTC
>TRBJ2-2|TRBD2|.|TRBV4-3
CASSQEGGRATGELFF
TGCGCCAGCAGCCAAGAAGGCGGGAGGGCCACCGGGGAGCTGTTTTTT
>TRBJ2-7|TRBD2|.|TRBV29-1
CSVGLAGGPREQYF
TGCAGCGTTGGACTAGCGGGAGGGCCTCGAGAGCAGTACTTC
>TRBJ1-2|TRBD1|once|TRBV6-1
CASSGFAYRGTDYGYTF
TGTGCCAGCAGTGGTTTCGCCTATAGGGGGACAGACTATGGCTACACCTTC
>TRBJ2-3|TRBD1|once|TRBV7-2
CASKWSGGREPTDTQYF
TGTGCCAGCAAGTGGTCAGGGGGCCGGGAACCAACAGATACGCAGTATTTT
>TRBJ2-7|TRBD1|few|TRBV5-4
CASSLVGRGQGEQYF
TGTGCCAGCAGCTTGGTTGGCAGGGGGCAGGGCGAGCAGTACTTC
>TRBJ2-6|.|.|TRBV14
CASSLSGDRGSGANVLTF
TGTGCCAGCAGCTTATCAGGGGATCGAGGCTCTGGGGCCAACGTCCTGACTTTC
>TRBJ2-1|TRBD2|.|TRBV4-3
CASSQDGREGPYNEQFF
TGCGCCAGCAGCCAAGATGGACGGGAGGGCCCCTACAATGAGCAGTTCTTC
>TRBJ1-4|TRBD1|.|TRBV27
CASSQTGFPLTNEKLFF
TGTGCCAGCAGCCAGACAGGGTTCCCTTTAACTAATGAAAAACTGTTTTTT
>TRBJ2-1|TRBD2|.|TRBV5-1
CASSLAGFYNEQFF
TGCGCCAGCAGCCTAGCGGGCTTCTACAATGAGCAGTTCTTC
>TRBJ1-5|.|.|TRBV10-3
CAISESNTGSTQPQHF
TGTGCCATCAGTGAGTCGAATACGGGGTCAACTCAGCCCCAGCATTTT
>TRBJ2-7|.|.|TRBV5-1
CASGSRDRSPYEQYF
TGCGCCAGCGGAAGTCGTGACAGGAGCCCCTACGAGCAGTACTTC
>TRBJ2-7|TRBD1|.|TRBV14
CASSQGGQGKTYEQYF
TGTGCCAGCAGCCAAGGAGGACAGGGGAAGACCTACGAGCAGTACTTC
>TRBJ1-1|.|.|TRBV14
CASSQGRHLNTEAFF
TGTGCCAGCAGCCAAGGTCGACACTTGAACACTGAAGCTTTCTTT
>TRBJ2-7|.|.|TRBV14
CASSQEALAAEQYF
TGTGCCAGCAGCCAAGAAGCTTTGGCGGCGGAGCAGTACTTC
>TRBJ2-7|.|.|TRBV7-2
CASSAGQRQGLDEQYF
TGTGCCAGCAGCGCAGGACAGCGCCAAGGGCTGGACGAGCAGTACTTC
>TRBJ2-1|.|.|TRBV4-2
CASSHGDSSYNEQFF
TGTGCCAGCAGCCACGGGGACTCCTCCTACAATGAGCAGTTCTTC
>TRBJ2-7|.|.|TRBV9
CASSVGGPFYEQYF
TGTGCCAGCAGCGTAGGCGGGCCTTTCTACGAGCAGTACTTC
>TRBJ2-7|TRBD2|.|TRBV6-1
CASSERREGYEQYF
TGTGCCAGCAGTGAAAGGCGGGAGGGATACGAGCAGTACTTC
>TRBJ1-2|TRBD1|few|TRBV19
CASSLTWETGRPWVGTF
TGTGCCAGTAGTCTCACCTGGGAGACAGGGAGGCCTTGGGTAGGAACCTTC
>TRBJ2-1|.|few|TRBV25-1
CASSNTIDGTYNEQFF
TGTGCCAGCAGTAACACCATAGACGGGACCTACAATGAGCAGTTCTTC
>TRBJ2-5|.|once|TRBV20-1
CSAPVQETQYF
TGCAGTGCTCCCGTTCAAGAGACCCAGTACTTC
>TRBJ1-5|.|.|TRBV28
CASSSRGEGNQPQHF
TGTGCCAGCAGTTCCAGGGGAGAAGGAAATCAGCCCCAGCATTTT
>TRBJ2-1|.|.|TRBV5-1
CASSLDAQGMGDEQFF
TGCGCCAGCAGCTTGGATGCGCAGGGGATGGGTGATGAGCAGTTCTTC
>TRBJ2-2|TRBD1|.|TRBV28
CASSVRGSTGELFF
TGTGCCAGCTCCGTCAGGGGGAGCACCGGGGAGCTGTTTTTT
>TRBJ2-7|.|.|TRBV11-2
CASSHGSYEQYF
TGTGCCAGCAGTCACGGGAGCTACGAGCAGTACTTC
>TRBJ2-7|TRBD2|.|TRBV27
CASSSPGLAGDPYEQYF
TGTGCCAGCAGTTCTCCGGGTCTAGCGGGAGACCCCTACGAGCAGTACTTC
>TRBJ2-3|.|.|TRBV7-8
CASSLGLAATDTQYF
TGTGCCAGCAGCCTGGGCCTAGCAGCCACAGATACGCAGTATTTT
>TRBJ2-1|.|few|TRBV4-3
CASSPPRGEQFF
TGCGCCAGCAGCCCCCCAAGGGGTGAGCAGTTCTTC
>TRBJ2-3|.|.|TRBV10-2
CASGPSDRFSTDTQYF
TGCGCCAGCGGCCCTAGCGATCGATTTAGCACAGATACGCAGTATTTT
>TRBJ1-3|.|few|TRBV30
CACSTLGALSGNTIYF
TGTGCCTGCAGCACTCTTGGGGCCCTCTCTGGAAACACCATATATTTT
>TRBJ1-4|.|.|TRBV5-1
CASSHSGYPTNEKLFF
TGCGCCAGCAGCCATTCAGGGTACCCAACTAATGAAAAACTGTTTTTT
>TRBJ1-1|TRBD1|once|TRBV27
CASSSTHILDRAFTEAFF
TGTGCCAGCAGTTCCACCCATATATTGGACAGGGCGTTCACTGAAGCTTTCTTT
>TRBJ2-3|TRBD1|few|TRBV5-6
CASSLMGQGFTDTQYF
TGTGCCAGCAGCTTGATGGGACAGGGGTTCACAGATACGCAGTATTTT
>TRBJ1-1|TRBD1|.|TRBV6-4
CATRPSGTGTEAFF
TGTGCCACGCGGCCATCCGGGACAGGGACTGAAGCTTTCTTT
>TRBJ2-7|.|.|TRBV21-1
CASSKESSDSYEQYF
TGTGCCAGCAGCAAAGAGAGTAGCGACTCCTACGAGCAGTACTTC
>TRBJ2-3|.|.|TRBV11-2
CASSLPASDTSTDTQYF
TGTGCCAGCAGCCTGCCCGCTAGCGATACTAGCACAGATACGCAGTATTTT
>TRBJ1-2|TRBD1|.|TRBV28
CASSPGQPHGYTF
TGTGCCAGCAGTCCGGGACAGCCCCATGGCTACACCTTC
>TRBJ2-3|TRBD1|.|TRBV4-3
CASSHRDRGSTDTQYF
TGCGCCAGCAGTCACAGGGACAGGGGAAGCACAGATACGCAGTATTTT
>TRBJ1-1|TRBD1|.|TRBV6-6
CASSNGSDRVLTEAFF
TGTGCCAGCAGTAACGGTAGTGACAGGGTGTTAACTGAAGCTTTCTTT
>TRBJ2-1|.|few|TRBV7-8
CASSLWSSGVDEQFF
TGTGCCAGCAGCTTATGGTCCTCGGGGGTCGATGAGCAGTTCTTC
>TRBJ2-7|.|.|TRBV7-2
CASTPPGYEQYF
TGTGCCAGCACCCCTCCGGGGTACGAGCAGTACTTC
>TRBJ2-1|TRBD2|.|TRBV27
CASSFVGTSGTSSYNEQFF
TGTGCCAGCAGTTTCGTAGGGACTAGCGGGACGAGCTCCTACAATGAGCAGTTCTTC
>TRBJ1-5|.|.|TRBV30
CAWSVLGVQPQHF
TGTGCCTGGAGTGTATTAGGGGTCCAGCCCCAGCATTTT
>TRBJ2-7|TRBD1|.|TRBV4-1
CASSQNRDSATRQYF
TGCGCCAGCAGCCAAAACCGGGACAGTGCTACGAGGCAGTACTTC
>TRBJ2-1|TRBD2|.|TRBV5-1
CASRGSGSDEQFF
TGCGCCAGCAGGGGCAGCGGGAGCGATGAGCAGTTCTTC